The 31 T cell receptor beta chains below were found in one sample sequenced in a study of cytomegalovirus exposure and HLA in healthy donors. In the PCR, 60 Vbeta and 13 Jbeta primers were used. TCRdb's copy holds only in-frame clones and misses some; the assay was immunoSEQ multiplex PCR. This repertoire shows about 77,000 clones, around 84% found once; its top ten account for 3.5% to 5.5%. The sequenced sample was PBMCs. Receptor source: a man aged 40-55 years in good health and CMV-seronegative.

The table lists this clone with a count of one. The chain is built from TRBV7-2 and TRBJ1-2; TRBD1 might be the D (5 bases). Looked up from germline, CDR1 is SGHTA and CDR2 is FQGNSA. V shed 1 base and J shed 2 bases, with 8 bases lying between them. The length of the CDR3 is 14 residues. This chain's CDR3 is CASSLEGQNYGYTF. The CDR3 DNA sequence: TGTGCCAGCAGCTTAGAGGGGCAAAACTATGGCTACACCTTC.

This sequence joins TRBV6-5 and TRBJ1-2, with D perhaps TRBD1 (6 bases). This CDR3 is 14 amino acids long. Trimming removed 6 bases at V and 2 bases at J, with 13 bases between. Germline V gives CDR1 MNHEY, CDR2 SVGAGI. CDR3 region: CASRDRDKNYGYTF. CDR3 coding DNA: TGTGCCAGCAGGGACCGGGACAAGAACTATGGCTACACCTTC.

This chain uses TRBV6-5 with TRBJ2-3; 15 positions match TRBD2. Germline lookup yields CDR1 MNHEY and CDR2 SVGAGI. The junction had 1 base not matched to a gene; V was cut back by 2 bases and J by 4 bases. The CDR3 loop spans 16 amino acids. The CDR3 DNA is TGTGCCAGCAGTTACGGACTAGCGGGAGGGGCAGATACGCAGTATTTT. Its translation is CASSYGLAGGADTQYF.

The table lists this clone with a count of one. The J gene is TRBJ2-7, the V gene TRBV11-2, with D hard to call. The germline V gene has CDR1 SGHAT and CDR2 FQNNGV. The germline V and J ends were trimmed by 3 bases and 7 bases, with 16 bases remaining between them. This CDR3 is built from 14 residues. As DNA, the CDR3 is TGTGCCAGCAGCTTTCCCCTTCCTTACGAGGAGCAGTACTTC. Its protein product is CASSFPLPYEEQYF.

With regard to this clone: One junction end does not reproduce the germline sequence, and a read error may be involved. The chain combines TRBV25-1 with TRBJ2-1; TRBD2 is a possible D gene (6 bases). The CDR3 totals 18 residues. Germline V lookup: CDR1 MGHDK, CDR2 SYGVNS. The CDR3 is CTSSSTTPAGTSRGEQFF. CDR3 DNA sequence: TGTACCAGCAGTTCTACTACTCCGGCGGGGACTTCGAGAGGGGAGCAGTTCTTC.

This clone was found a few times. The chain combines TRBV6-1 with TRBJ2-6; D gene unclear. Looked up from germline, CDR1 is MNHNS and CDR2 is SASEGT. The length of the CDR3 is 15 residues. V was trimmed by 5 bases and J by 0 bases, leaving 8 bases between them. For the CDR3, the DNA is TGTGCCAGCAGTACTCGTGGCTCTGGGGCCAACGTCCTGACTTTC. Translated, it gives CASSTRGSGANVLTF.

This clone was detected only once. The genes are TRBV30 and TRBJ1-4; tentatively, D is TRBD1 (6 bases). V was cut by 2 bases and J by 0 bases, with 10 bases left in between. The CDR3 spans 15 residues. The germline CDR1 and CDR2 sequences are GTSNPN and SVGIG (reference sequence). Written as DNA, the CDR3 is TGTGCCTGGAGTAGGACAGAAACAACTAATGAAAAACTGTTTTTT. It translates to CAWSRTETTNEKLFF.

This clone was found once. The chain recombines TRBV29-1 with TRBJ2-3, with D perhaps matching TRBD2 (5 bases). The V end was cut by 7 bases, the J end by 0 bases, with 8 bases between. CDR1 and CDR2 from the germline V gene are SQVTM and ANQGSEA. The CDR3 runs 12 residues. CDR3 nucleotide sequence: TGCAGCGGCAGAGGGAGCACAGATACGCAGTATTTT. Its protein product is CSGRGSTDTQYF.

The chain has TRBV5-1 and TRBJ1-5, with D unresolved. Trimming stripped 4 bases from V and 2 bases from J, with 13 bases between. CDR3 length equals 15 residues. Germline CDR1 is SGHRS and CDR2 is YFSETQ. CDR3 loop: CASSHGEGGNQPQHF. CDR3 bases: TGCGCCAGCAGCCACGGAGAGGGCGGCAATCAGCCCCAGCATTTT.

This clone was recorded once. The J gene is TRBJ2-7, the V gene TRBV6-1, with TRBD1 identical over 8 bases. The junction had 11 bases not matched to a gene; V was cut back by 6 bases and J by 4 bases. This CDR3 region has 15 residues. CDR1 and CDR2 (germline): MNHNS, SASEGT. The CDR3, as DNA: TGTGCCAGCAGCGAACCGGGACAGGTTCGTTACGAGCAGTACTTC. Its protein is CASSEPGQVRYEQYF.

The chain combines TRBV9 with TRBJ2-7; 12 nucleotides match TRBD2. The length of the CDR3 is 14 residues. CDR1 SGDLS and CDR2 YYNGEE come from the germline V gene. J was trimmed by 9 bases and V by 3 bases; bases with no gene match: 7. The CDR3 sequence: CASSAGTSGSTQYF. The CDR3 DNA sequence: TGTGCCAGCAGCGCTGGGACTAGCGGGTCCACGCAGTACTTC.

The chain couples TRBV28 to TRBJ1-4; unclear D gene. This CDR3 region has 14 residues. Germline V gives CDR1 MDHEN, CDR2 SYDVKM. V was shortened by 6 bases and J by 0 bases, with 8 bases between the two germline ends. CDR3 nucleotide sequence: TGTGCCAGCAGAAACTTCGCAACTAATGAAAAACTGTTTTTT. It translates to CASRNFATNEKLFF.

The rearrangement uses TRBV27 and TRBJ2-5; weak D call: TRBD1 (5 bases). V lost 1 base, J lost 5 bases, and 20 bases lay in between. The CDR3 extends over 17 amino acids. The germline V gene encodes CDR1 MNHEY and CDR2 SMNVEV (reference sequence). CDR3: CASSLFPAARNRETQYF. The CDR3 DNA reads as TGTGCCAGCAGTTTATTCCCGGCCGCGCGTAACAGGGAGACCCAGTACTTC.

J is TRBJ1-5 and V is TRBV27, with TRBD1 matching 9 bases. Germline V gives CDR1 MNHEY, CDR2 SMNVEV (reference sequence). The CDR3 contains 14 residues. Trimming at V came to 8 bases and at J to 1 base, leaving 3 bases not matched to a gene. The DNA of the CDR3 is TGTGCCAGCTGGACAGGGGCGAGCAATCAGCCCCAGCATTTT. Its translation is CASWTGASNQPQHF.

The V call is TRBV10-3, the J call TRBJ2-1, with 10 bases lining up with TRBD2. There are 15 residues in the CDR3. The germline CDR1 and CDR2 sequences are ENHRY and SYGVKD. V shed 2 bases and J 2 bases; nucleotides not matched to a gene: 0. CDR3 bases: TGTGCCATCAGTGAGACTAGCGGGGCCTACAATGAGCAGTTCTTC. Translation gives CAISETSGAYNEQFF.

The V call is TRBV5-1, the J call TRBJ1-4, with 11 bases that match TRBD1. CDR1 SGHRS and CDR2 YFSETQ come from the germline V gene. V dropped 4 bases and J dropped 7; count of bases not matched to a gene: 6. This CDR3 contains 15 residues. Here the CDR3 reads CASSPGQGGGEKLFF. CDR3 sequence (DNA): TGCGCCAGCAGCCCGGGACAGGGGGGAGGTGAAAAACTGTTTTTT. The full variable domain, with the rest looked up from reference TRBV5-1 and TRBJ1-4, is KAGVTQTPRYLIKTRGQQVTLSCSPISGHRSVSWYQQTPGQGLQFLFEYFSETQRNKGNFPGRFSGRQFSNSRSEMNVSTLELGDSALYLCASSPGQGGGEKLFFGSGTQLSVL.

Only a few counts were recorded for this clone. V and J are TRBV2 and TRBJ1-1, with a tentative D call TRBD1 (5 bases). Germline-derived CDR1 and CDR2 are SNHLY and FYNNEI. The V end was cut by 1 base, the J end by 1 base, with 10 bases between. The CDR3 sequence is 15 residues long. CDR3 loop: CASSEGHGQNTEAFF. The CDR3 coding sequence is TGTGCCAGCAGTGAAGGGCACGGACAGAACACTGAAGCTTTCTTT.

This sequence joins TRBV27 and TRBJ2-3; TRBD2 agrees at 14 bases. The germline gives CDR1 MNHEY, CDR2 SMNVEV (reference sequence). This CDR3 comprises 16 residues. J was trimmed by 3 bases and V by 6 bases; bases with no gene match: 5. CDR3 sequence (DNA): TGTGCCAGCAGGACTAGCGGGAGGGTCCGAACAGATACGCAGTATTTT. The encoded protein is CASRTSGRVRTDTQYF.

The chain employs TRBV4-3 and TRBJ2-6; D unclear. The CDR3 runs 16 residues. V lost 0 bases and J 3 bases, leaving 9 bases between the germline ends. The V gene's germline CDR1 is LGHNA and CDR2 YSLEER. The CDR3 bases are TGCGCCAGCAGCCAAGACTCTGGGCTTGGGGCCAACGTCCTGACTTTC. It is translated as CASSQDSGLGANVLTF.

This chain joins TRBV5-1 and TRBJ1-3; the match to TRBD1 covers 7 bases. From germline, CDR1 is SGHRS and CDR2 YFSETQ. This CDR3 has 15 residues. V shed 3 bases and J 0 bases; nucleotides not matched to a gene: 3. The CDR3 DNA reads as TGCGCCAGCAGCTCAGGGGACAGCTCTGGAAACACCATATATTTT. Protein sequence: CASSSGDSSGNTIYF.

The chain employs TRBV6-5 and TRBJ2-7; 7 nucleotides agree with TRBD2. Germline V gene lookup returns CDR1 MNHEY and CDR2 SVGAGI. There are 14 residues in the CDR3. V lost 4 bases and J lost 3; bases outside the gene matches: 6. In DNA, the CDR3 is TGTGCCAGCAGTTCGCTAGCGGTACTCTACGAGCAGTACTTC. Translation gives CASSSLAVLYEQYF.

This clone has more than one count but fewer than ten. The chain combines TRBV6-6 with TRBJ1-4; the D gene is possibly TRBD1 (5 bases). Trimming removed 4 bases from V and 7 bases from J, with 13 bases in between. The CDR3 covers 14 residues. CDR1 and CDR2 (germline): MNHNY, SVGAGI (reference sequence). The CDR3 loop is CASSFLGVPEKLFF. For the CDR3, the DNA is TGTGCCAGCAGTTTCCTAGGGGTCCCTGAAAAACTGTTTTTT.

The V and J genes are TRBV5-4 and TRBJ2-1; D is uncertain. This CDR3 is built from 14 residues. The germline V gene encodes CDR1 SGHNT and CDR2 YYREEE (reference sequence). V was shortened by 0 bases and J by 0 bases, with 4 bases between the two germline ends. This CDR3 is CASSLDFSYNEQFF. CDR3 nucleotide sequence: TGTGCCAGCAGCTTGGACTTCTCCTACAATGAGCAGTTCTTC.

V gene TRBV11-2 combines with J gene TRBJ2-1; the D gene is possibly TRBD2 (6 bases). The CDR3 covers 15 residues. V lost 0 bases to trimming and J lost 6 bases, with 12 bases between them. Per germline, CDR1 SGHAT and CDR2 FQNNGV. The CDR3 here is CASSLEASEGNEQFF. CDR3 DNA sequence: TGTGCCAGCAGCTTAGAGGCTAGCGAGGGCAATGAGCAGTTCTTC.

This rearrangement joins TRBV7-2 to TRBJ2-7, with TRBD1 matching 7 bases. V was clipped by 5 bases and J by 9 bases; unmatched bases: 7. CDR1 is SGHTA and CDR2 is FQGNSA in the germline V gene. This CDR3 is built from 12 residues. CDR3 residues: CASSQRQGWQYF. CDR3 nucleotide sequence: TGTGCCAGCAGCCAGCGACAGGGCTGGCAGTACTTC. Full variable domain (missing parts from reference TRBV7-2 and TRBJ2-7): GAGVSQSPSNKVTEKGKDVELRCDPISGHTALYWYRQSLGQGLEFLIYFQGNSAPDKSGLPSDRFSAERTGGSVSTLTIQRTQQEDSAVYLCASSQRQGWQYFGPGTRLTVT.

In DNA, the CDR3 is TGCGCCAGCAGCCAAGATGGGGGGGGAGGGACTGAAGCTTTCTTT. This sequence encodes CASSQDGGGGTEAFF. The chain uses TRBV4-3 and TRBJ1-1; D perhaps matches TRBD1 (5 bases). V lost 0 bases and J 5 bases, leaving 13 bases between the germline ends. The CDR3 is 15 residues long. Germline V gene sequence: CDR1 LGHNA, CDR2 YSLEER.

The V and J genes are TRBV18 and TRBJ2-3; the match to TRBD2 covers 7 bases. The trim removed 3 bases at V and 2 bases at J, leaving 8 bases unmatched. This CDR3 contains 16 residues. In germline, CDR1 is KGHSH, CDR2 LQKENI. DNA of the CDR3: TGTGCCAGCTCACCCCGTAGCGGGCAGTTCACAGATACGCAGTATTTT. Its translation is CASSPRSGQFTDTQYF.

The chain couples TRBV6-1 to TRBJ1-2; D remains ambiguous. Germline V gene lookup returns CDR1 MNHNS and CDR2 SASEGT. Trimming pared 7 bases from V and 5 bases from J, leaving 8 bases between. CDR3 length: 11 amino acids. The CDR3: CASTNHYGYTF. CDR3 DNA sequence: TGTGCCAGCACTAATCATTATGGCTACACCTTC.

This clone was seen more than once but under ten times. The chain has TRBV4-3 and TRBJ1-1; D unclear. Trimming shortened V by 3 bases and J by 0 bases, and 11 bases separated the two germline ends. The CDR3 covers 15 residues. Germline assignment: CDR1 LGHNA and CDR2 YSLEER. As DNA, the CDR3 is TGCGCCAGCAGCCACGACTTGACCCTGAACACTGAAGCTTTCTTT. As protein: CASSHDLTLNTEAFF.

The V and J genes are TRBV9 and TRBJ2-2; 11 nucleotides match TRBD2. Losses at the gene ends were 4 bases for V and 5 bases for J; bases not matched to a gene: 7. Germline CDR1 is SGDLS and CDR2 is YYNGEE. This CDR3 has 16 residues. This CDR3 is CASSPTSGSNTGELFF. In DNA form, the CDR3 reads TGTGCCAGCAGCCCTACTAGCGGGAGTAATACCGGGGAGCTGTTTTTT. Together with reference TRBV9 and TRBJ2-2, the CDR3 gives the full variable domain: DSGVTQTPKHLITATGQRVTLRCSPRSGDLSVYWYQQSLDQGLQFLIQYYNGEERAKGNILERFSAQQFPDLHSELNLSSLELGDSALYFCASSPTSGSNTGELFFGEGSRLTVL.

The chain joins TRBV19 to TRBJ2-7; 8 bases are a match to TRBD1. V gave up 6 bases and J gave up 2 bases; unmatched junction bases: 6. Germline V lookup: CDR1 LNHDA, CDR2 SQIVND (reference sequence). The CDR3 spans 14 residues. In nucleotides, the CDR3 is TGTGCCAGTAGGAACGGACAGGGCCCCTACGAGCAGTACTTC. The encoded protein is CASRNGQGPYEQYF.